What follows are 29 T cell receptor beta chains derived from one specimen sequenced in a study of control samples from healthy donors and cancer patients. Method: immunoSEQ multiplex PCR; TCRdb's copy keeps in-frame clones and lacks some. The table lists approximately 100,000 clones, about 84% of them singletons, with around 2.1% in the top ten. Specimen: blood. The receptors were gathered from a woman aged 40 to 50 in good health.

This chain uses TRBV7-2 with TRBJ2-3, with TRBD2 matching 11 bases. The CDR3 length is 16 residues. Looked up from germline, CDR1 is SGHTA and CDR2 is FQGNSA. V gave up 3 bases and J gave up 2 bases; unmatched junction bases: 4. The CDR3 DNA follows: TGTGCCAGCAGCTTTAGACTAGCGGGGACCACAGATACGCAGTATTTT. Encoded protein: CASSFRLAGTTDTQYF.

This clone was seen only once. The gene calls are TRBV5-1 and TRBJ2-5, with TRBD2 matching over 10 bases. With V trimmed by 0 bases and J by 8 bases, 7 bases remained unmatched. Germline V CDR1 and CDR2: SGHRS, YFSETQ. The CDR3 runs 15 residues. The CDR3, as DNA: TGCGCCAGCAGCTTGGTGTCTAGCGGGGGCTCCACCCAGTACTTC. It is translated as CASSLVSSGGSTQYF. Full variable domain (rest looked up from reference TRBV5-1 and TRBJ2-5): KAGVTQTPRYLIKTRGQQVTLSCSPISGHRSVSWYQQTPGQGLQFLFEYFSETQRNKGNFPGRFSGRQFSNSRSEMNVSTLELGDSALYLCASSLVSSGGSTQYFGPGTRLLVL.

This clone is a singleton in its sample. The genes are TRBV19 and TRBJ1-3, with no clear D. The CDR3 length is 12 residues. Trimming took 7 bases from V and 3 from J, leaving 7 bases between them. The germline gives CDR1 LNHDA, CDR2 SQIVND (reference sequence). CDR3 nucleotide sequence: TGTGCCAGTACCCTAGGTGGAAACACCATATATTTT. It specifies CASTLGGNTIYF.

The V call is TRBV24-1, the J call TRBJ2-1; D is unclear. Germline V gene sequence: CDR1 KGHDR, CDR2 SFDVKD. V dropped 3 bases and J dropped 8 bases, with 10 bases sitting between them. The CDR3 sequence is 13 residues long. CDR3 residues: CATSDPPLDEQFF. CDR3 DNA sequence: TGTGCCACCAGTGATCCGCCTTTGGATGAGCAGTTCTTC.

This clone appeared a single time. The genes are TRBV29-1 and TRBJ1-4; 7 bases fit TRBD1. Trimming at V came to 5 bases and at J to 2 bases, leaving 8 bases not matched to a gene. The germline V gene encodes CDR1 SQVTM and CDR2 ANQGSEA. The CDR3 is 15 residues long. The CDR3 reads CSVQSTGQTNEKLFF. CDR3 in DNA: TGCAGCGTTCAGTCGACAGGGCAGACTAATGAAAAACTGTTTTTT.

The rearrangement joins TRBV6-5 to TRBJ1-5, with D hard to call. V lost 7 bases, J lost 4 bases, and 11 bases lay in between. Looked up from germline, CDR1 is MNHEY and CDR2 is SVGAGI. This CDR3 is built from 13 residues. The CDR3 loop reads CASNGYGNQPQHF. In nucleotides, the CDR3 is TGTGCCAGCAATGGATATGGGAATCAGCCCCAGCATTTT.

This sequence joins TRBV5-6 and TRBJ1-6, with TRBD1 as a possible D gene (5 bases). The ends were cut back, 0 bases at V and 8 bases at J, with 12 bases in the middle. The CDR3 covers 15 residues. Germline V gene data show CDR1 as SGHDT and CDR2 as YYEEEE. The CDR3 sequence: CASSLADTEDSPLHF. For the CDR3, the DNA is TGTGCCAGCAGCTTGGCGGACACTGAGGATTCACCCCTCCACTTT.

This chain links TRBV7-9 with TRBJ1-5, with D possibly being TRBD1 (6 bases). Trimming removed 5 bases at V and 1 base at J, with 12 bases between. The CDR3 runs 15 residues. CDR1 SEHNR and CDR2 FQNEAQ come from the germline V gene (reference sequence). The CDR3 region has the DNA TGTGCCAGCAGCGGGGGGGGCATCAGCAATCAGCCCCAGCATTTT. It specifies CASSGGGISNQPQHF.

V and J are TRBV18 and TRBJ2-1; D is ambiguous. The germline CDR1 and CDR2 sequences are KGHSH and LQKENI. V lost 3 bases to trimming and J lost 5 bases, with 8 bases between them. This CDR3 is built from 13 residues. The CDR3 region is CASSPRIDNEQFF. The CDR3 DNA is TGTGCCAGCTCACCGAGAATTGACAATGAGCAGTTCTTC.

J is TRBJ1-1 and V is TRBV9, with 7 positions matching TRBD1. Germline trimming cut 4 bases from V and 2 bases from J; bases unmatched to any gene: 11. The germline gives CDR1 SGDLS, CDR2 YYNGEE. The CDR3 loop spans 16 amino acids. CDR3 loop: CASSPSRQGRNTEAFF. In DNA form, the CDR3 reads TGTGCCAGCAGCCCCTCCCGACAGGGAAGAAACACTGAAGCTTTCTTT.

This sequence joins TRBV6-5 and TRBJ2-3, with 7 bases identical to TRBD1. V was clipped by 5 bases and J by 3 bases; unmatched bases: 8. This CDR3 has 15 amino acids. CDR1 and CDR2 (germline): MNHEY, SVGAGI. Here the CDR3 DNA reads TGTGCCAGCAGTCTCCGTCCGGGACAGACAGATACGCAGTATTTT. This translates into CASSLRPGQTDTQYF.

The V gene is TRBV7-2, the J gene TRBJ1-2; D unclear. The CDR3 contains 14 residues. Per the germline V gene, CDR1 is SGHTA and CDR2 is FQGNSA. V lost 3 bases and J 10 bases, leaving 18 bases between the germline ends. The DNA for the CDR3 is TGTGCCAGCAGCTTTGTCAACGTGGGGTCTGACTACACCTTC. Translated, it gives CASSFVNVGSDYTF. The full variable domain, completed using reference TRBV7-2 and TRBJ1-2, is GAGVSQSPSNKVTEKGKDVELRCDPISGHTALYWYRQSLGQGLEFLIYFQGNSAPDKSGLPSDRFSAERTGGSVSTLTIQRTQQEDSAVYLCASSFVNVGSDYTFGSGTRLTVV.

The chain employs TRBV9 and TRBJ1-2, with D possibly TRBD1 on 6 matching bases. The length of the CDR3 is 15 residues. Per germline, CDR1 SGDLS and CDR2 YYNGEE. Trimming left V 3 bases short and J 8 bases short, with 20 bases between. The CDR3 region has the DNA TGTGCCAGCAGCGGCGGGACATTTAAGGCGTCGGGCTACACCTTC. The encoded protein is CASSGGTFKASGYTF.

This sequence joins TRBV9 and TRBJ2-3; possibly TRBD1 or TRBD2 for D (5 bases each). The CDR3 sequence is 13 residues long. With 7 bases removed from V and 3 bases from J, the gap between germline ends came to 12 bases. Germline V gene lookup returns CDR1 SGDLS and CDR2 YYNGEE. The CDR3 DNA follows: TGTGCCAGCCAGGGAACGGGGACAGATACGCAGTATTTT. This encodes CASQGTGTDTQYF.

The chain links TRBV5-5 to TRBJ2-5; D is unresolved. This CDR3 is 13 amino acids long. V was shortened by 3 bases and J by 1 base, with 7 bases between the two germline ends. Germline assignment: CDR1 SGHKS and CDR2 YYEKEE (reference sequence). CDR3 region: CASSSRIQETQYF. CDR3 in DNA: TGTGCCAGCAGCTCGCGGATCCAAGAGACCCAGTACTTC.

The genes are TRBV5-4 and TRBJ1-1; D is possibly TRBD1 (5 bases). Trimming shortened V by 1 base and J by 3 bases, and 13 bases separated the two germline ends. The CDR3 contains 15 residues. Per germline, CDR1 SGHNT and CDR2 YYREEE (reference sequence). The CDR3: CASSLSGARHTEAFF. DNA of the CDR3: TGTGCCAGCAGCTTGTCCGGGGCCCGTCACACTGAAGCTTTCTTT.

J is TRBJ1-1 and V is TRBV7-3; TRBD1 matches at 7 bases. The CDR3 is 17 residues long. The junction had 14 bases not matched to a gene; V was cut back by 3 bases and J by 4 bases. CDR1 SGHTA and CDR2 FQGTGA come from the germline V gene. The CDR3 nucleotides are TGTGCCAGCAGCTTTAGGGACTGGATGACAGGGTGCACTGAAGCTTTCTTT. Its protein is CASSFRDWMTGCTEAFF.

This clone was observed a handful of times. The V gene is TRBV10-3, the J gene TRBJ1-4, with a possible D match to TRBD1 (5 bases). Germline V gene data show CDR1 as ENHRY and CDR2 as SYGVKD. This CDR3 is 15 amino acids long. V gave up 10 bases and J gave up 7 bases, with 22 bases separating them. The CDR3 bases are TGTGCCACGCGGAACTGGGACGGGGGAGGTGAAAAACTGTTTTTT. It yields the protein CATRNWDGGGEKLFF.

The chain couples TRBV6-2 or TRBV6-3 to TRBJ1-1; weak D call: TRBD1 (5 bases). The CDR3 loop spans 15 amino acids. Germline CDR1 MNHEY, CDR2 SVGEGT. The V end lost 2 bases, the J end lost 0 bases, and 10 bases lay between the germline ends. In nucleotides, the CDR3 is TGTGCCAGCAGTTACCACCCAGGGATGAACACTGAAGCTTTCTTT. As protein: CASSYHPGMNTEAFF.

This clone is a singleton in its sample. The chain employs TRBV27 and TRBJ2-1; 12 bases line up with TRBD2. The length of the CDR3 is 15 residues. Losses at the gene ends were 4 bases for V and 7 bases for J; bases not matched to a gene: 5. Germline assignment: CDR1 MNHEY and CDR2 SMNVEV (reference sequence). The CDR3 nucleotides are TGTGCCAGCAGTTCTCTAGCGGGGGGGAGGAATGAGCAGTTCTTC. Translated: CASSSLAGGRNEQFF.

This clone occurred a few times. This sequence joins TRBV19 and TRBJ2-7; D is undetermined. Trimming shortened V by 3 bases and J by 6 bases, and 12 bases separated the two germline ends. The CDR3 spans 13 residues. Germline V gives CDR1 LNHDA, CDR2 SQIVND (reference sequence). For the CDR3, the DNA is TGTGCCAGTAGTATTTACCGAGAAACCGAGCAGTACTTC. Amino acids: CASSIYRETEQYF.

The rearrangement joins TRBV11-1 to TRBJ1-2, with D unresolved. Trimming stripped 0 bases from V and 3 bases from J, with 11 bases between. CDR3 length: 15 amino acids. From germline, CDR1 is SGHAT and CDR2 FQDESV (reference sequence). The CDR3 protein is CASSLAGVRDYGYTF. The CDR3 DNA is TGTGCCAGCAGCTTAGCCGGGGTTCGGGACTATGGCTACACCTTC.

The CDR3 is CASSQDRKGWDYNSPLHF. As DNA, the CDR3 is TGCGCCAGCAGCCAAGATAGAAAGGGTTGGGACTATAATTCACCCCTCCACTTT. The chain recombines TRBV4-1 with TRBJ1-6; D ambiguous. CDR1 is MGHRA and CDR2 is YSYEKL in the germline V gene. The CDR3 spans 18 residues. The V gene lost 0 bases and the J gene lost 3 bases, with 15 bases spanning the gap.

The chain is built from TRBV6-6 and TRBJ1-4, with 7 bases that match TRBD1. The CDR3 loop spans 15 amino acids. The V gene's germline CDR1 is MNHNY and CDR2 SVGAGI (reference sequence). Trimming cost V 5 bases and J 4 bases; bases outside gene matches: 7. CDR3 amino acids: CASSAGQLVNEKLFF. CDR3 nucleotide sequence: TGTGCCAGCAGTGCGGGACAGCTCGTTAATGAAAAACTGTTTTTT.

The chain uses TRBV3-1 (or the pseudogene TRBV3-2) and TRBJ2-7, with D possibly matching TRBD1 (5 bases). With 1 base removed from V and 2 bases from J, the gap between germline ends came to 9 bases. The CDR3 is 14 residues long. The germline V gene encodes CDR1 LGHDT and CDR2 YNNKEL (reference sequence). The CDR3, as DNA: TGTGCCAGCAGCCAAGCAGGGTCACCCTACGAGCAGTACTTC. Translation: CASSQAGSPYEQYF.

The rearrangement uses TRBV5-6 and TRBJ1-1; perhaps TRBD1 as D (5 bases). Between the trimmed V and J ends, which lost 6 bases and 1 base, there was a span of 7 bases. The CDR3 length is 12 residues. Germline CDR1 reads SGHDT; CDR2 reads YYEEEE. The CDR3 protein is CASIQGNTEAFF. DNA for the CDR3: TGTGCCAGCATCCAGGGGAACACTGAAGCTTTCTTT.

For the CDR3, the DNA is TGTGCCAGCAGCCCACAAGACAGGGGACCTTCACCCCTCCACTTT. It is translated as CASSPQDRGPSPLHF. The chain joins TRBV9 to TRBJ1-6; 8 bases align to TRBD1. The CDR3 contains 15 residues. In germline, CDR1 is SGDLS, CDR2 YYNGEE. The V segment lost 4 bases and the J segment 9 bases; nucleotides outside the gene matches: 9.

This chain joins TRBV5-1 and TRBJ2-2, with D possibly matching TRBD1 (6 bases). CDR3 length equals 15 residues. V was trimmed by 4 bases and J by 4 bases, leaving 14 bases between them. Germline V gene data show CDR1 as SGHRS and CDR2 as YFSETQ. The CDR3 protein is CASSPQGSGTGELFF. The CDR3 DNA reads as TGCGCCAGCAGCCCACAGGGCAGTGGCACCGGGGAGCTGTTTTTT.

The CDR3 DNA reads TGTGCCAGCTCACCACCCGCCTCTGGGGCCAACGTCCTGACTTTC. Translated, it gives CASSPPASGANVLTF. The J gene is TRBJ2-6, the V gene TRBV18; D unclear. Deletions cut 0 bases from V and 0 bases from J, with 3 bases between. This CDR3 contains 15 residues. CDR1 KGHSH and CDR2 LQKENI come from the germline V gene. Drawing the rest from reference TRBV18 and TRBJ2-6, the complete variable domain is NAGVMQNPRHLVRRRGQEARLRCSPMKGHSHVYWYRQLPEEGLKFMVYLQKENIIDESGMPKERFSAEFPKEGPSILRIQQVVRGDSAAYFCASSPPASGANVLTFGAGSRLTVL.